This TCR beta chain was retrieved from a study of T-cell reconstitution after alpha-beta-depleted transplantation in children. The TCRbeta library incorporated unique molecular identifiers. TCRdb processed the PCR reads anew with MiXCR; each CDR3 protein has one entry. The table records some 120,000 distinct CDR3 sequences, more than 9.5% of them present only once. About this clonotype: The antigen remains undetermined.

Trimming took off 4 bases at V and 0 bases at J, with 14 bases between the two ends. The CDR3 length is 16 residues. Germline V gene data show CDR1 as ENHRY and CDR2 as SYGVKD. Study observations and caveats: The main origin of T-cell counts and diversity one year after transplant was newly produced T cells. The origin of alpha-beta T cells about two months after transplant was reportedly several hundred expanded graft clones. TCRbeta diversity was high at day 60 in some patients (a result of surviving recipient T cells and thymic progenitors).

J is TRBJ2-3 and V is TRBV10-3, with D maybe TRBD2 (7 bases). This sequence originates from a girl under three years old who had a stem cell transplant for combined immunodeficiency, so the T cells may come from the graft donor. The specimen comprised PBMCs, mostly from graft donor cells, sampled 180 days after TCRalphabeta/CD19-depleted stem cell transplant. The CDR3 nucleotides read TGTGCCATCAGTGGAAGAGGGGGGGTAAGCACAGATACGCAGTATTTT. This encodes CAISGRGGVSTDTQYF.